The clone carrying this T cell receptor beta chain was seen more than once but under ten times. Its specificity is unknown. The junction departs from the called germline gene at one end, perhaps through a read error. Then a second PCR, running roughly 7 to 11 cycles, was carried out with a sample-barcoded 5' primer and a J-beta primer mix. TCRdb independently ran MiXCR on the 5' RACE reads; one entry per CDR3 protein. Of 540,000 or so distinct CDR3 sequences listed, approximately 27% are singletons. The sample belongs to a study of blood T cells in healthy people across ages. Study-level results: It was not possible, with unsorted PBMCs, to conclusively compare naive and antigen-experienced cells.

This receptor was identified in a woman aged 70 to 79 in good health. Material: blood.

The CDR3, as DNA: TGTGCCGGCAGCCAAGATCAGTTGAATCAGCCCCAGCATTTT. It yields the protein CAGSQDQLNQPQHF. The gene calls are TRBV4-2 and TRBJ1-5; D gene uncertain. Germline CDR1 LGHNA, CDR2 YNFKEQ. This CDR3 spans 14 amino acids.